This paragraph reports one T cell receptor (beta chain). Original handling: Reference gene primer amplification gave estimated nucleated cell counts. Measured with immunoSEQ multiplex PCR; TCRdb has only the in-frame clones, and not every one. That table is the source of V, J and clone size, and D and trimming were worked out from the DNA. This table holds under 150,000 clones, about four fifths found once. These data are taken from a study of blood T cell repertoires in COVID-19. Study background: The United States, Italy and Spain were the sources of the acute and convalescent COVID-19 samples. From T cells, B-cell-depleted T cells, or PBMCs came the material, which was cDNA or gDNA.

The CDR3 consists of 15 residues. The V gene's germline CDR1 is SGHNT and CDR2 YENEEA. V lost 4 bases to trimming and J lost 2 bases; unmatched junction nucleotides: 7. This chain uses TRBV11-3 with TRBJ2-7; 8 bases are shared with TRBD1. The sequenced sample consisted of peripheral blood. This receptor was obtained from an elderly woman with acute or convalescent COVID-19. The CDR3 spells CASSWGTGAAYEQYF. CDR3 sequence (DNA): TGTGCCAGCAGCTGGGGGACAGGTGCTGCCTACGAGCAGTACTTC.